This record covers a single TCR beta chain. These data are taken from a study of blood T cell repertoires in COVID-19. Study details: The United States, Italy and Spain were the sources of the acute and convalescent COVID-19 samples.

The germline V gene encodes CDR1 SGHTA and CDR2 FQGTGA. With 1 base removed from V and 0 bases from J, the gap between germline ends came to 7 bases. The CDR3 totals 14 residues. Authors' processing steps: For nucleated cells, counts were estimated from reference gene primer amplification. TCRdb's copy holds only in-frame clones and misses some; the assay was immunoSEQ multiplex PCR. The V and J calls and the clone size are those of that table, but D and trimming were determined from the DNA. The sample lists roughly 350,000 clones, around 85% seen once, with under 4% in the top ten. The origin of this receptor is a woman aged 18-30 years with acute or convalescent COVID-19. The sequencing sample was made of peripheral blood. The chain has TRBV7-3 and TRBJ2-7; the D is unclear. This chain's CDR3 is CASSLSGSSYEQYF. The CDR3 nucleotides read TGTGCCAGCAGCTTAAGTGGCAGCTCCTACGAGCAGTACTTC.